A selection of T cell receptor beta chains follows, all from one sample in a study of identical twins. One entry per CDR3 protein, called by TCRdb with MiXCR from the 5' RACE reads. Of fewer than 800,000 distinct CDR3 sequences in the sample, about 7% are singletons; the top ten hold 1.6%. The data were also submitted as part of a second study, on yellow fever vaccine responses in identical twins.

Material for sequencing was PBMCs. These TCRs come from a woman between 18 and 30 years old in good health. The CDR3 runs from the conserved cysteine through the conserved F or W. D genes are given only for firm matches. Expanded clones are given a class, and other clones once, few, many or no size at all.

TRBJ2-2 | TRBD2 | . | TRBV28 | TGTGCCAGCAGGGACTCAGCGGGGGCGAACACCGGGGAGCTGTTTTTT | CASRDSAGANTGELFF
TRBJ2-5 | . | many | TRBV5-1 | TGCGCCAGCAGCCCAAGAGGGGGGTTAGAGACCCAGTACTTC | CASSPRGGLETQYF
TRBJ2-1 | . | . | TRBV20-1 | TGCAGTGCACTCCAGGACCGTTACAATGAGCAGTTCTTC | CSALQDRYNEQFF
TRBJ2-5 | TRBD1 | . | TRBV4-1 | TGCGCCAGCAGCCAACCATTCGTTACAGGGGGAGAGACCCAGTACTTC | CASSQPFVTGGETQYF
TRBJ2-1 | . | . | TRBV7-3 | TGTGCCAGCAGCACGCAGGGACTCCACAGCAATGAGCAGTTCTTC | CASSTQGLHSNEQFF
TRBJ2-3 | TRBD2 | many | TRBV12-3/TRBV12-4 | TGTGCCAGCACCAGAGCGGGGGGTCCAGATACGCAGTATTTT | CASTRAGGPDTQYF
TRBJ2-1 | . | many | TRBV2 | TGTGCCAGCCCCCGGGGTGAGCAGTTCTTC | CASPRGEQFF
TRBJ1-1 | . | . | TRBV6-1 | TGTGCCAGCAAATACGCAGGGGCATCGAACACTGAAGCTTTCTTT | CASKYAGASNTEAFF
TRBJ2-7 | TRBD2 | . | TRBV4-1 | TGCGCCAGCAGCCAAGGTTGGCAGCGGGGAACCTACGAGCAGTACTTC | CASSQGWQRGTYEQYF
TRBJ2-1 | TRBD2 | few | TRBV20-1 | TGCAGTGCTAGAGATCTCCTAGCGGCCTACAATGAGCAGTTCTTC | CSARDLLAAYNEQFF
TRBJ2-3 | . | many | TRBV7-8 | TGTGCCACCTCCCTTTCGCCAGGAAGCACAGATACGCAGTATTTT | CATSLSPGSTDTQYF
TRBJ2-5 | TRBD1 | few | TRBV28 | TGTGCCAGCAGTGCCCGGGACAGGGGTTTTGGGACCCAGTACTTC | CASSARDRGFGTQYF
TRBJ1-6 | . | . | TRBV2 | TGTGCCAGCAGTGAGTCCCCCGAGGCCAATTCACCCCTCCACTTT | CASSESPEANSPLHF
TRBJ2-7 | TRBD1 | many | TRBV2 | TGTGCCAGCAGTGGATGGAGATACAGGGGGGTTGGCTACGAGCAGTACTTC | CASSGWRYRGVGYEQYF
TRBJ1-6 | TRBD1 | . | TRBV19 | TGTGCCAGTACCCTCGGGACAGCCTTGAATTCACCCCTCCACTTT | CASTLGTALNSPLHF
TRBJ1-5 | . | . | TRBV10-2 | TGCGCCAGCAGTGAACCTGGCAGGCAGCCCCAGCATTTT | CASSEPGRQPQHF
TRBJ1-2 | . | . | TRBV12-3/TRBV12-4 | TGTGCCAGCAGGACTCGGGAAAACTATGGCTACACCTTC | CASRTRENYGYTF
TRBJ1-1 | . | . | TRBV12-3/TRBV12-4 | TGTGCCAGCAGTCCGGTCCCCGCCGAAGCTTTCTTT | CASSPVPAEAFF
TRBJ2-5 | TRBD1 | few | TRBV3-1 | TGTGCCAGCAGCCAAGATGATAGTGGGACAGGGGACCATCAAGAGACCCAGTACTTC | CASSQDDSGTGDHQETQYF
TRBJ2-3 | TRBD2 | few | TRBV3-1 | TGTGCCAGCAGCCCCTGGACTAGCGGGAGTGTAATTATAGAGCCAGATACGCAGTATTTT | CASSPWTSGSVIIEPDTQYF
TRBJ2-1 | . | many | TRBV7-2 | TGTGCCAGCAGCTTAGGTAGTATCGAGCAGTTCTTC | CASSLGSIEQFF
TRBJ2-3 | TRBD2 | many | TRBV2 | TGTGCCAGCAGTGAGTGGTGGAGCGGGGGAACAGATACGCAGTATTTT | CASSEWWSGGTDTQYF
TRBJ1-5 | TRBD1 | . | TRBV27 | TGTGCCAGCAGTTTGGGACAGCCCTATAGCAATCAGCCCCAGCATTTT | CASSLGQPYSNQPQHF
TRBJ1-4 | . | few | TRBV5-5 | TGTGCCAGCCTGGGGGAGGGGATACTGTTTTTT | CASLGEGILFF
TRBJ2-5 | . | . | TRBV7-6 | TGTGCCAGCAGCTCAGGGAAGGTGACCCAGTACTTC | CASSSGKVTQYF
TRBJ2-2 | . | many | TRBV23-1 | TGCGCCAGCAGTCCCTCAGGTGACACCGGGGAGCTGTTTTTT | CASSPSGDTGELFF
TRBJ2-7 | TRBD1 | many | TRBV15 | TGTGCCACCAGCAGAGGGGTCCCGGGACAGAGTTACGAGCAGTACTTC | CATSRGVPGQSYEQYF
TRBJ1-1 | . | . | TRBV2 | TGTGCCAGCAGTGAAAGACAGGCTTACACTGAAGCTTTCTTT | CASSERQAYTEAFF
TRBJ2-5 | TRBD1 | few | TRBV5-1 | TGCGCCAGCAGCCCTAGACAGGGGGCAAACCAAGAGACCCAGTACTTC | CASSPRQGANQETQYF
TRBJ2-2 | . | many | TRBV5-1 | TGCGCCAGCAGCTTGCGGCCCCAGGGGCCGGCGAACACCGGGGAGCTGTTTTTT | CASSLRPQGPANTGELFF
TRBJ2-7 | TRBD2 | . | TRBV20-1 | TGCAGTGCTAGTGACCTCGATAGCGGGAGTTGGTTGGGCGACTACGAGCAGTACTTC | CSASDLDSGSWLGDYEQYF
TRBJ2-2 | TRBD2 | . | TRBV5-4 | TGTGCCAGCAGCTCCGGGACTAGCAGTAACACCGGGGAGCTGTTTTTT | CASSSGTSSNTGELFF
TRBJ2-5 | . | . | TRBV29-1 | TGCAGCGTCCAATCGTCCCGGGGGGAGACCCAGTACTTC | CSVQSSRGETQYF
TRBJ2-1 | TRBD2 | . | TRBV4-1 | TGCGCCAGCACCCCGACTCCTCTAGCGGGCATCAACAATGAGCAGTTCTTC | CASTPTPLAGINNEQFF
TRBJ1-4 | . | many | TRBV5-5 | TGTGCCAGCAGCTTGTTGGCAGGGGCGACTAATGAAAAACTGTTTTTT | CASSLLAGATNEKLFF
TRBJ2-2 | TRBD1 | few | TRBV10-3 | TGTGCCATCAAGCGACAGGGGGACACCGGGGAGCTGTTTTTT | CAIKRQGDTGELFF
TRBJ2-1 | TRBD1 | many | TRBV29-1 | TGCAGCTATTGGGGACAGAACAATGAGCAGTTCTTC | CSYWGQNNEQFF
TRBJ2-3 | . | many | TRBV5-1 | TGTGCCAGCAGCCCCGCCAGCACAGATACGCAGTATTTT | CASSPASTDTQYF
TRBJ1-2 | TRBD1 | . | TRBV27 | TGTGCCAGCAGTTTGGCGACAGGGTTTGGCTACACCTTC | CASSLATGFGYTF
TRBJ2-1 | TRBD1 | . | TRBV10-2 | TGCGCCAGCAGTGCTGGACAGGGCCCATCCCAGCAGTTCTTC | CASSAGQGPSQQFF
TRBJ1-1 | . | . | TRBV27 | TGTGCCAGCAGTTACAGGGAGTCCACTGAAGCTTTCTTT | CASSYRESTEAFF
TRBJ2-1 | . | many | TRBV7-8 | TGTGCCAGCAGCGCGGTGCTAGGGGTTGGCGATGAGCAGTTCTTC | CASSAVLGVGDEQFF
TRBJ1-2 | . | . | TRBV12-3/TRBV12-4 | TGTGCCAGCAGCCGCGGGATGGAGACCTATGGCTACACCTTC | CASSRGMETYGYTF
TRBJ2-3 | . | . | TRBV6-1 | TGTGCCAGCAAGCCCTCAGTCAGGCTTCTCACAGATACGCAGTATTTT | CASKPSVRLLTDTQYF
TRBJ2-3 | TRBD2 | few | TRBV10-3 | TGTGCCATCAGCGTAGCGGGAGCGGGAGATACGCAGTATTTT | CAISVAGAGDTQYF
TRBJ2-2 | . | many | TRBV11-2 | TGTGCCAGCAGCTTAGATGTTCACAGGGCTCTCAACACCGGGGAGCTGTTTTTT | CASSLDVHRALNTGELFF
TRBJ1-1 | . | many | TRBV7-9 | TGTGCCAGCAGCTTTGGGATGGACACTGAAGCTTTCTTT | CASSFGMDTEAFF
TRBJ2-3 | TRBD2 | . | TRBV7-6 | TGTGCCAGCAGCCAGACTAGCGGGGTTGGGGGAGATACGCAGTATTTT | CASSQTSGVGGDTQYF
TRBJ2-1 | TRBD2 | . | TRBV28 | TGTGCCAGCAGTTTTGCGACTAGCGGCTACAATGAGCAGTTCTTC | CASSFATSGYNEQFF
TRBJ2-2 | . | many | TRBV11-2 | TGTGCCAGCAGACCCACCTTTACCCCTCTGGGTAGCCCGCACGGGGAGCTGTTTTTT | CASRPTFTPLGSPHGELFF
TRBJ2-5 | TRBD2 | once | TRBV27 | TGTGCCAGCAGTTCTCAGCGGGAACGAGAGACCCAGTACTTC | CASSSQRERETQYF
TRBJ2-7 | TRBD2 | many | TRBV20-1 | TGCAGTGCTAGACTAGCGGGAATTTACGAGCAGTACTTC | CSARLAGIYEQYF
TRBJ1-5 | . | many | TRBV4-2 | TGTGCCAGCAGCCAAGAGGGGGGGCGAATTGACCAGCCCCAGCATTTT | CASSQEGGRIDQPQHF
TRBJ2-7 | . | few | TRBV5-5 | TGTGCCAGCAGCCAAATCGTAGTGACCCCGACGAGGGAGCAGTACTTC | CASSQIVVTPTREQYF
TRBJ2-7 | TRBD2 | . | TRBV12-3/TRBV12-4 | TGTGCCAGCAGTTCCACCGGGACTAGCGGGATTGGAGCCTACGAGCAGTACTTC | CASSSTGTSGIGAYEQYF
TRBJ1-1 | TRBD1 | few | TRBV24-1 | TGTGCCACCAGTGAGGGGGACAGGAAGGCTTTCTTT | CATSEGDRKAFF
TRBJ1-4 | . | . | TRBV5-1 | TGCGCCAGCAGCTGGACACAGGTTGAAAAACTGTTTTTT | CASSWTQVEKLFF
TRBJ1-3 | . | many | TRBV12-3/TRBV12-4 | TGTGCCAGCAGCTTGAACTCTGGAAACACCATATATTTT | CASSLNSGNTIYF
TRBJ1-6 | TRBD1 | many | TRBV2 | TGTGCCATTACACCTGGGACAGCTAATAATTCACCCCTCCACTTT | CAITPGTANNSPLHF